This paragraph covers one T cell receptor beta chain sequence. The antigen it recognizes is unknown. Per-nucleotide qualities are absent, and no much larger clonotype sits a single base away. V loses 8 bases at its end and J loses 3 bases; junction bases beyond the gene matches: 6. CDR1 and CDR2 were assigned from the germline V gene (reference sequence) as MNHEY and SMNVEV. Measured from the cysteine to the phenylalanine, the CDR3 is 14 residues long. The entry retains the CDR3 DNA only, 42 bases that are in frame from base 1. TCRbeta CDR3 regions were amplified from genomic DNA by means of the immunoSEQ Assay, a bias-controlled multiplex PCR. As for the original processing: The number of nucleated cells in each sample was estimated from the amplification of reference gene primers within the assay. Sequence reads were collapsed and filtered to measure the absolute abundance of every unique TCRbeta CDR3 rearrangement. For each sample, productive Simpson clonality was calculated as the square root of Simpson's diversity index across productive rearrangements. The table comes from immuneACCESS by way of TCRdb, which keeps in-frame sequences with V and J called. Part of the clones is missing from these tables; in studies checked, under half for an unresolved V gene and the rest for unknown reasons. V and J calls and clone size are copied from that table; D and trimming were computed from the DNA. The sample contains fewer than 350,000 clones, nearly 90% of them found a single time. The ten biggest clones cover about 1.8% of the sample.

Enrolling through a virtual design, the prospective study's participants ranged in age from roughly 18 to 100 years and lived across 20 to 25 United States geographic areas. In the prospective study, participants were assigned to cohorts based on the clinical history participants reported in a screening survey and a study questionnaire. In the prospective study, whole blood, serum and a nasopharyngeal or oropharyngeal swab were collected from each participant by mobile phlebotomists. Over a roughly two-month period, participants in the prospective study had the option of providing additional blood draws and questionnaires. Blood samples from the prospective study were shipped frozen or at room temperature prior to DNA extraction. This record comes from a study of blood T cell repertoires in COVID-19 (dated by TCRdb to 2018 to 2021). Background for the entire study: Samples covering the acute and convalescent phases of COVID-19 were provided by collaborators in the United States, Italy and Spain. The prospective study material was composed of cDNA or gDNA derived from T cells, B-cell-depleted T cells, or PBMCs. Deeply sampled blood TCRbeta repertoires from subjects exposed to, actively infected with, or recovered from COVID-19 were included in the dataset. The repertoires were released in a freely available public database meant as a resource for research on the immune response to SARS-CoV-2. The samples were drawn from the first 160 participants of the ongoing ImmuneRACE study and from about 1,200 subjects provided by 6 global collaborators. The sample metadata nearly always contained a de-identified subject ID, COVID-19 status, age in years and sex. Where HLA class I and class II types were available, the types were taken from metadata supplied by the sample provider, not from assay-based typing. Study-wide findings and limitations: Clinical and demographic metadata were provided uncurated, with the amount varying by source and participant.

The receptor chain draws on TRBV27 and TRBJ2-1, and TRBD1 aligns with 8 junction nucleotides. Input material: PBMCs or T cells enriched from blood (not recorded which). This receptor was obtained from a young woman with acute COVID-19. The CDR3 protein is CASRRGLGYNEQFF. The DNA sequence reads TGTGCCAGCCGCAGGGGGCTAGGCTACAATGAGCAGTTCTTC.